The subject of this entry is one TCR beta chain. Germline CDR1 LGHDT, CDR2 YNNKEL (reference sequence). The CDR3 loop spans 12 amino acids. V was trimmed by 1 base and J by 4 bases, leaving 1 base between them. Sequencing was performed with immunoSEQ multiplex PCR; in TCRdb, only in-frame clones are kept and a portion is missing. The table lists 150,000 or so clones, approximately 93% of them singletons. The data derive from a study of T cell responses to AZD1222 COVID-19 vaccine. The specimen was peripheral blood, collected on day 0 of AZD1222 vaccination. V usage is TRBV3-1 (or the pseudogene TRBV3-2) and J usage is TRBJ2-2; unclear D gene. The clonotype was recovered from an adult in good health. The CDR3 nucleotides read TGTGCCAGCAGCCAAGCCACCGGGGAGCTGTTTTTT. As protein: CASSQATGELFF.